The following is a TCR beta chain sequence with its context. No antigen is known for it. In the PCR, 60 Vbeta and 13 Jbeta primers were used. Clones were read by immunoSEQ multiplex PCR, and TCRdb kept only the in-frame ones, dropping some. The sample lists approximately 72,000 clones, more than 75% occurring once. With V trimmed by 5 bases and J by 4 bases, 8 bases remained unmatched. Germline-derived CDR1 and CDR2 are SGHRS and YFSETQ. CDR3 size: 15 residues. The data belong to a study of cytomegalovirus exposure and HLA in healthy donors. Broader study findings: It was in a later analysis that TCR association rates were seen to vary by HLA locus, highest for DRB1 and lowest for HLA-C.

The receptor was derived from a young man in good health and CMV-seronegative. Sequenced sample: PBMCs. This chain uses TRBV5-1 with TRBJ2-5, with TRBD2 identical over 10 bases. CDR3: CASRSGGASLETQYF. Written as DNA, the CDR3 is TGCGCCAGCAGAAGCGGGGGGGCTTCATTAGAGACCCAGTACTTC.